Each of the 32 T cell receptor beta chains below was sequenced from the same sample in a study of cytomegalovirus exposure and HLA in healthy donors. In the PCR, 60 Vbeta and 13 Jbeta primers were used. Data came from immunoSEQ multiplex PCR; TCRdb stores just in-frame clones and leaves some out. This table has roughly 110,000 clones, roughly 73% appearing once. Material: PBMCs. These receptor sequences come from a man younger than 45 in good health and CMV-seronegative.

V gene TRBV6-6 combines with J gene TRBJ2-1; TRBD1 agrees at 8 bases. CDR3 length equals 14 residues. Germline CDR1 MNHNY, CDR2 SVGAGI (reference sequence). V was clipped by 8 bases and J by 3 bases; unmatched bases: 6. The CDR3 protein is CASGAGGVYNEQFF. The CDR3 nucleotides read TGTGCCAGCGGGGCAGGGGGCGTCTACAATGAGCAGTTCTTC.

V and J are TRBV25-1 and TRBJ2-1; D uncertain. The CDR3 has 14 amino acids. Germline CDR1 reads MGHDK; CDR2 reads SYGVNS. Trimming shortened V by 4 bases and J by 3 bases, and 10 bases separated the two germline ends. The CDR3 DNA is TGTGCCAGCAGTGTCAATGCAGGCTACAATGAGCAGTTCTTC. It encodes CASSVNAGYNEQFF.

The chain recombines TRBV4-2 with TRBJ1-3; D unclear. CDR3 size: 15 residues. The germline V and J ends were trimmed by 0 bases and 1 base, with 7 bases remaining between them. Per germline, CDR1 LGHNA and CDR2 YNFKEQ. Here the CDR3 DNA reads TGTGCCAGCAGCCAAGACCGGGGATCTGGAAACACCATATATTTT. Amino acids: CASSQDRGSGNTIYF.

In this sample, this clone turned up a few times. This rearrangement joins TRBV7-2 to TRBJ2-1; 7 nucleotides match TRBD1. The CDR3 length is 16 residues. Germline V CDR1 and CDR2: SGHTA, FQGNSA. Germline trimming cut 5 bases from V and 4 bases from J; bases unmatched to any gene: 11. The CDR3 spells CASSPRTGSGYNEQFF. In DNA form, the CDR3 reads TGTGCCAGCAGCCCTAGGACAGGTTCGGGGTACAATGAGCAGTTCTTC.

This sequence joins TRBV6-6 and TRBJ2-1; 10 nucleotides agree with TRBD1. From germline, CDR1 is MNHNY and CDR2 SVGAGI (reference sequence). The CDR3 consists of 16 residues. V trimming: 6 bases; J trimming: 1 base; junction bases outside the gene matches: 6. CDR3 bases: TGTGCCAGCAGCCCCCGGACAGGGGGGTCCTACAATGAGCAGTTCTTC. This gives the protein CASSPRTGGSYNEQFF.

The chain recombines TRBV7-3 with TRBJ2-1; 10 bases match TRBD2. CDR1 is SGHTA, CDR2 FQGTGA, per germline. The CDR3 contains 16 residues. V trimming: 5 bases; J trimming: 8 bases; junction bases outside the gene matches: 12. The CDR3 DNA is TGTGCCAGCAGCAAAGAGGGGCTAGCGGGGGACGATGAGCAGTTCTTC. It translates to CASSKEGLAGDDEQFF.

The gene calls are TRBV5-5 and TRBJ1-6; the match to TRBD1 covers 10 bases. The germline V gene encodes CDR1 SGHKS and CDR2 YYEKEE (reference sequence). CDR3 length: 17 amino acids. The V segment lost 4 bases and the J segment 9 bases; nucleotides outside the gene matches: 13. DNA of the CDR3: TGTGCCAGCAGCCCGCACGATCCGGGACAGGGGCTTTCACCCCTCCACTTT. Translated: CASSPHDPGQGLSPLHF.

The chain recombines TRBV6-5 with TRBJ2-7; D is uncertain. Germline V gene sequence: CDR1 MNHEY, CDR2 SVGAGI. With 8 bases removed from V and 1 base from J, the gap between germline ends came to 6 bases. The length of the CDR3 is 11 residues. The CDR3 region has the DNA TGTGCCAGCGGCCAATCCTACGAGCAGTACTTC. This sequence encodes CASGQSYEQYF.

The gene calls are TRBV9 and TRBJ2-1; D is perhaps TRBD2 (6 bases). The CDR3 has 16 residues. Trimming cost V 0 bases and J 2 bases, with 12 bases left between them. Germline V CDR1 and CDR2: SGDLS, YYNGEE. In DNA form, the CDR3 reads TGTGCCAGCAGCGTAGACGCGCGGGATGCCTACAATGAGCAGTTCTTC. This gives the protein CASSVDARDAYNEQFF. Combining the CDR3 with reference TRBV9 and TRBJ2-1 gives the whole variable domain DSGVTQTPKHLITATGQRVTLRCSPRSGDLSVYWYQQSLDQGLQFLIQYYNGEERAKGNILERFSAQQFPDLHSELNLSSLELGDSALYFCASSVDARDAYNEQFFGPGTRLTVL.

The gene calls are TRBV7-9 and TRBJ1-1; the match to TRBD1 covers 7 bases. V dropped 5 bases and J dropped 7; count of bases not matched to a gene: 10. Germline V CDR1 and CDR2: SEHNR, FQNEAQ (reference sequence). The CDR3 contains 14 residues. CDR3 in amino acids: CASSTFDRVVEAFF. CDR3 coding DNA: TGTGCCAGCAGCACCTTCGACAGGGTGGTTGAAGCTTTCTTT.

The genes are TRBV5-1 and TRBJ2-5, with 9 bases matching TRBD2. This CDR3 is built from 15 residues. Unmatched junction bases numbered 6, after V lost 2 bases and J lost 4 bases. Germline lookup yields CDR1 SGHRS and CDR2 YFSETQ. CDR3 DNA: TGCGCCAGCAGCTTTAGCGGGGGTGAAGGAGAGACCCAGTACTTC. This translates into CASSFSGGEGETQYF. Supplemented by reference TRBV5-1 and TRBJ2-5, the full variable domain reads KAGVTQTPRYLIKTRGQQVTLSCSPISGHRSVSWYQQTPGQGLQFLFEYFSETQRNKGNFPGRFSGRQFSNSRSEMNVSTLELGDSALYLCASSFSGGEGETQYFGPGTRLLVL.

DNA of the CDR3: TGCAGCGTTGGGGCCCGCGGGGGCGGCTACGAGCAGTACTTC. It translates to CSVGARGGGYEQYF. This rearrangement joins TRBV29-1 to TRBJ2-7; the D gene is possibly TRBD2 (7 bases). This CDR3 is 14 amino acids long. Germline V CDR1 and CDR2: SQVTM, ANQGSEA. Deletions cut 4 bases from V and 3 bases from J, with 16 bases between.

This chain uses TRBV28 with TRBJ1-5; 7 positions agree with TRBD1. This CDR3 is 18 amino acids long. The V and J ends lost 6 bases and 0 bases, in that order; junction bases with no gene match: 14. CDR1 and CDR2 (germline): MDHEN, SYDVKM. The CDR3 coding sequence is TGTGCCAGCAGGCGGCTCAGGGGGACCTTTTTTAGCAATCAGCCCCAGCATTTT. Encoded protein: CASRRLRGTFFSNQPQHF.

The V and J genes are TRBV2 and TRBJ2-7, with D possibly TRBD1 on 6 matching bases. Germline lookup yields CDR1 SNHLY and CDR2 FYNNEI. The CDR3 is 15 residues long. V lost 3 bases and J 2 bases, leaving 14 bases between the germline ends. The CDR3 sequence: CASSDIGGSTYEQYF. DNA for the CDR3: TGTGCCAGCAGTGATATAGGGGGTTCCACCTACGAGCAGTACTTC.

This clone appeared a few times. V and J are TRBV6-1 and TRBJ2-2, with D unresolved. Germline V gene data show CDR1 as MNHNS and CDR2 as SASEGT. This CDR3 region has 12 residues. V was clipped by 3 bases and J by 5 bases, with 4 bases between them. The CDR3 nucleotides read TGTGCCAGCAGTGACAGGACCGGGGAGCTGTTTTTT. Translated: CASSDRTGELFF.

This clone showed up just a few times. The chain recombines TRBV4-2 with TRBJ2-6; D unresolved. There are 16 residues in the CDR3. Trimming shortened V by 0 bases and J by 1 base, and 7 bases separated the two germline ends. The germline gives CDR1 LGHNA, CDR2 YNFKEQ. The CDR3 spells CASSQDGESGANVLTF. CDR3 nucleotides: TGTGCCAGCAGCCAAGATGGAGAATCTGGGGCCAACGTCCTGACTTTC.

V is TRBV18 and J is TRBJ2-7; TRBD1 matches 10 bases. Trimming at V came to 4 bases and at J to 5 bases, leaving 8 bases not matched to a gene. Per germline, CDR1 KGHSH and CDR2 LQKENI. The CDR3 extends over 15 amino acids. CDR3 amino acids: CASSRRGTGVDEQYF. For the CDR3, the DNA is TGTGCCAGCTCACGACGGGGGACAGGGGTTGACGAGCAGTACTTC.

V gene TRBV27 combines with J gene TRBJ1-1, with 9 bases lining up with TRBD1. The V gene's germline CDR1 is MNHEY and CDR2 SMNVEV (reference sequence). This CDR3 comprises 15 residues. With 3 bases clipped from V and 6 bases from J, the junction kept 8 bases outside the gene matches. The CDR3 loop reads CASSFMGQGWPEAFF. For the CDR3, the DNA is TGTGCCAGCAGTTTTATGGGACAGGGTTGGCCTGAAGCTTTCTTT.

V and J are TRBV19 and TRBJ2-2; the match to TRBD2 covers 8 bases. The CDR3 spans 15 residues. Germline assignment: CDR1 LNHDA and CDR2 SQIVND (reference sequence). V gave up 6 bases and J gave up 1 base; unmatched junction bases: 4. This CDR3 reads CASRGREGNTGELFF. CDR3 nucleotide sequence: TGTGCCAGTAGGGGCCGGGAGGGGAACACCGGGGAGCTGTTTTTT. The full variable domain, with the rest looked up from reference TRBV19 and TRBJ2-2, is DGGITQSPKYLFRKEGQNVTLSCEQNLNHDAMYWYRQDPGQGLRLIYYSQIVNDFQKGDIAEGYSVSREKKESFPLTVTSAQKNPTAFYLCASRGREGNTGELFFGEGSRLTVL.

The rearrangement uses TRBV15 and TRBJ1-1; the D gene is possibly TRBD1 (6 bases). CDR3 size: 16 residues. V lost 2 bases, J lost 0 bases, and 13 bases lay in between. Germline values: CDR1 LNHNV, CDR2 YYDKDF (reference sequence). The CDR3 nucleotides read TGTGCCACCAGCAGAAAAACACAGGGATTGAACACTGAAGCTTTCTTT. Translation: CATSRKTQGLNTEAFF.

The chain carries TRBV28 and TRBJ2-1, with D possibly being TRBD2 (5 bases). Germline values: CDR1 MDHEN, CDR2 SYDVKM. The CDR3 extends over 15 amino acids. Trimming took 6 bases from V and 3 from J, leaving 15 bases between them. Here the CDR3 reads CASSPTGNVYNEQFF. The CDR3 DNA sequence: TGTGCCAGCAGCCCTACCGGGAATGTCTACAATGAGCAGTTCTTC.

CDR3 in amino acids: CASSRDRGGNQPQHF. The CDR3 DNA reads as TGTGCCAGCAGCCGGGACAGGGGCGGCAATCAGCCCCAGCATTTT. The chain recombines TRBV7-9 with TRBJ1-5; 10 nucleotides align to TRBD1. The CDR3 contains 15 residues. V lost 5 bases, J lost 2 bases, and 3 bases stayed unmatched. Germline CDR1 reads SEHNR; CDR2 reads FQNEAQ (reference sequence).

The genes are TRBV6-5 and TRBJ2-1; D may be TRBD2 (7 bases). The CDR3 extends over 14 amino acids. Germline values: CDR1 MNHEY, CDR2 SVGAGI. Trimming shortened V by 7 bases and J by 8 bases, and 18 bases separated the two germline ends. CDR3 bases: TGTGCCAGCATGGCGGCGGGGGCCTTGGATGAGCAGTTCTTC. This encodes CASMAAGALDEQFF.

CDR3: CASSPGQVLYNEQFF. DNA for the CDR3: TGTGCCAGCAGCCCCGGACAGGTACTCTACAATGAGCAGTTCTTC. The rearrangement joins TRBV27 to TRBJ2-1; 7 bases match TRBD1. CDR3 size: 15 residues. J was trimmed by 3 bases and V by 6 bases; bases with no gene match: 8. The germline CDR1 and CDR2 sequences are MNHEY and SMNVEV (reference sequence).

This clone was recorded a few times. The gene calls are TRBV18 and TRBJ2-3; 10 bases align to TRBD1. The CDR3 is 16 amino acids. From germline, CDR1 is KGHSH and CDR2 LQKENI. V was clipped by 5 bases and J by 0 bases; unmatched bases: 5. The chain's CDR3 is CASSSGQGESTDTQYF. The CDR3 DNA reads TGTGCCAGCTCATCTGGACAGGGGGAAAGCACAGATACGCAGTATTTT.

The CDR3 nucleotides are TGTGCCAGCAGCTTAAAGCGGGGGGGCTACAATGAGCAGTTCTTC. Translating it yields CASSLKRGGYNEQFF. V usage is TRBV7-3 and J usage is TRBJ2-1; 10 bases line up with TRBD2. This CDR3 has 15 amino acids. Germline CDR1 reads SGHTA; CDR2 reads FQGTGA. The trim removed 1 base at V and 3 bases at J, leaving 0 bases unmatched.

Turning to this clone: A junction end diverges from the germline sequence, so it may reflect a read error. The chain joins TRBV7-3 to TRBJ2-2; 12 positions match TRBD2. The CDR3 totals 16 residues. The germline gives CDR1 SGHTA, CDR2 FQGTGA. CDR3: CASSLTSGRIGGELFF. DNA for the CDR3: TGTGCCAGCAGCCTAACTAGCGGGAGGATTGGCGGGGAGCTGTTTTTT.

This clone has a handful of counts. The chain joins TRBV11-3 to TRBJ1-6; D is possibly TRBD1 (5 bases). Germline values: CDR1 SGHNT, CDR2 YENEEA. With 5 bases removed from V and 5 bases from J, the gap between germline ends came to 22 bases. The CDR3 covers 18 residues. For the CDR3, the DNA is TGTGCCAGCAGCCAACCTCCTACAGGACACAAAAATAATTCACCCCTCCACTTT. Residues: CASSQPPTGHKNNSPLHF.

This chain uses TRBV5-1 with TRBJ2-4, with TRBD2 identical over 9 bases. V lost 0 bases, J lost 6 bases, and 10 bases stayed unmatched. This CDR3 spans 17 amino acids. Germline CDR1 SGHRS, CDR2 YFSETQ. The CDR3 region is CASSLDRGGGAANIQYF. CDR3 sequence (DNA): TGCGCCAGCAGCTTGGATCGGGGCGGGGGGGCCGCAAACATTCAGTACTTC.

This chain joins TRBV5-1 and TRBJ2-1; D is undetermined. The germline V gene has CDR1 SGHRS and CDR2 YFSETQ. The CDR3 is 12 residues long. The ends were cut back, 1 base at V and 7 bases at J, with 6 bases in the middle. Written as DNA, the CDR3 is TGCGCCAGCAGCTTGTACGGGAATGAGCAGTTCTTC. This gives the protein CASSLYGNEQFF.

V usage is TRBV19 and J usage is TRBJ1-3; D not resolved. The germline gives CDR1 LNHDA, CDR2 SQIVND (reference sequence). Trimming removed 6 bases from V and 4 bases from J, with 19 bases in between. The CDR3 is 16 residues long. CDR3 nucleotide sequence: TGTGCCAGTAGCCTCACCCCCGCAGGTGACGGAAACACCATATATTTT. Translating it yields CASSLTPAGDGNTIYF.

This clone was seen more than once but under ten times. The chain has TRBV7-2 and TRBJ2-7; TRBD1 matches 7 bases. V shed 5 bases, J shed 7 bases, and the junction held 14 bases outside the gene matches. CDR1 and CDR2 from the germline V gene are SGHTA and FQGNSA. The CDR3 loop spans 15 amino acids. The CDR3 coding sequence is TGTGCCAGCAGCCTGCGGACAGGCGTAACGGAGGAGCAGTACTTC. It encodes CASSLRTGVTEEQYF.